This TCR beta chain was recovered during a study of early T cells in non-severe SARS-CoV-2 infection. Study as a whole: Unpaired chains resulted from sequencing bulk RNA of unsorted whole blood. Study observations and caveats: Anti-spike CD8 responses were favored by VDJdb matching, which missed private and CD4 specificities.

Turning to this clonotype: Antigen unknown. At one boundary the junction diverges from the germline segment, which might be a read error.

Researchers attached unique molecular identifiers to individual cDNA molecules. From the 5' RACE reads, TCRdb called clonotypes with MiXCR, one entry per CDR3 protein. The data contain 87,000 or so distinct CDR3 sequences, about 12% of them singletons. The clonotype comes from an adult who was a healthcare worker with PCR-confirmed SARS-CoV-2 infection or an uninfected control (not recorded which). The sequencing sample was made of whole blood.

Written as DNA, the CDR3 is TGTGCCAGCAGCGGACAGGGCTCCTACAATGTGCAGTTCTTC. Its protein is CASSGQGSYNVQFF. The J gene is TRBJ2-1, the V gene TRBV12-3 or TRBV12-4, with 8 bases aligning to TRBD1. The CDR3 covers 14 residues.